The 24 T cell receptor beta chains below all came from one sample that was sequenced in a study of CD8+ T cells in alopecia areata. Extracted RNA was reverse transcribed, and the resulting cDNA served as sequencing template. The method was immunoSEQ multiplex PCR; TCRdb's version includes in-frame clones alone and lacks a portion of them. The sample carries around 140,000 clones, about 51% recorded once. Treatment described: oral pan-JAK inhibitor, 5-10 mg twice daily. Sample: CD8+ T cells sorted from blood, taken at week 4, from a patient treated with tofacitinib. The receptors come from a human donor with alopecia areata.

The CDR3 loop is CASSEYESSYNSPLHF. DNA of the CDR3: TGTGCCAGCAGTGAATATGAAAGCTCCTATAATTCACCCCTCCACTTT. The rearrangement joins TRBV25-1 to TRBJ1-6; the D is unclear. The CDR3 totals 16 residues. V lost 0 bases and J 0 bases, leaving 6 bases between the germline ends. Germline loops: CDR1 MGHDK, CDR2 SYGVNS.

The V and J genes are TRBV11-2 and TRBJ1-6; 8 bases fit TRBD1. The CDR3 is 15 residues long. With V trimmed by 3 bases and J by 10 bases, 8 bases remained unmatched. The germline gives CDR1 SGHAT, CDR2 FQNNGV. The CDR3 coding sequence is TGTGCCAGCAGCTTCAGGGGGCTGGAGGGGTCACCCCTCCACTTT. It codes for CASSFRGLEGSPLHF. Filled out from reference TRBV11-2 and TRBJ1-6, the complete variable domain reads EAGVAQSPRYKIIEKRQSVAFWCNPISGHATLYWYQQILGQGPKLLIQFQNNGVVDDSQLPKDRFSAERLKGVDSTLKIQPAKLEDSAVYLCASSFRGLEGSPLHFGNGTRLTVT.

The J gene is TRBJ1-1, the V gene TRBV2; D not resolved. The CDR3 contains 16 residues. Germline CDR1 reads SNHLY; CDR2 reads FYNNEI. Trimming pared 2 bases from V and 3 bases from J, leaving 16 bases between. CDR3 coding DNA: TGTGCCAGCAGTGAACTGGACTGGTCCGATTACACTGAAGCTTTCTTT. Amino acid sequence: CASSELDWSDYTEAFF.

This chain connects TRBV7-2 to TRBJ1-6; D unclear. The V gene's germline CDR1 is SGHTA and CDR2 FQGNSA. Between the trimmed V and J ends, which lost 1 base and 7 bases, there was a span of 11 bases. This CDR3 region has 15 residues. In nucleotides, the CDR3 is TGTGCCAGCAGCTTAGTGTGGGATGGCAATTCACCCCTCCACTTT. It is translated as CASSLVWDGNSPLHF.

V and J are TRBV14 and TRBJ2-1, with TRBD2 as a possible D gene (6 bases). CDR3 size: 15 residues. The germline V and J ends were trimmed by 4 bases and 7 bases, with 17 bases remaining between them. Germline V gene sequence: CDR1 SGHDN, CDR2 FVKESK. CDR3: CASSPRLGGRNEQFF. For the CDR3, the DNA is TGTGCCAGCAGCCCCCGTTTGGGGGGAAGGAATGAGCAGTTCTTC.

This chain links TRBV7-3 with TRBJ1-4, with TRBD1 as a possible D gene (5 bases). The CDR3 sequence is 14 residues long. V was clipped by 5 bases and J by 0 bases, with 7 bases between them. CDR1 is SGHTA, CDR2 FQGTGA, per germline. The CDR3 here is CASSGHATNEKLFF. The CDR3 region has the DNA TGTGCCAGCAGCGGACATGCAACTAATGAAAAACTGTTTTTT.

The chain combines TRBV19 with TRBJ1-2, with a tentative D call TRBD1 (6 bases). Trimming removed 8 bases from V and 7 bases from J, with 20 bases in between. This CDR3 has 14 amino acids. CDR1 is LNHDA, CDR2 SQIVND, per germline (reference sequence). The CDR3 region is CASAHRENLVGYTF. The DNA of the CDR3 is TGTGCCAGTGCGCACAGGGAGAATTTGGTTGGCTACACCTTC.

This clone was recorded a few times. This chain uses TRBV29-1 with TRBJ2-5, with TRBD2 matching 8 bases. V lost 8 bases to trimming and J lost 2 bases; unmatched junction nucleotides: 10. The CDR3 spans 14 residues. Germline V gives CDR1 SQVTM, CDR2 ANQGSEA. CDR3 residues: CSSSGGTLQETQYF. DNA for the CDR3: TGCAGCTCGAGCGGGGGAACCTTGCAAGAGACCCAGTACTTC.

The table lists this clone with a few counts. CDR3 nucleotides: TGCGCCAGCAGCCAAGTTTACAATGAGCAGTTCTTC. It is translated as CASSQVYNEQFF. This rearrangement joins TRBV4-1 to TRBJ2-1; D remains unclear. V was shortened by 1 base and J by 4 bases, with 2 bases between the two germline ends. In germline, CDR1 is MGHRA, CDR2 YSYEKL. CDR3 length: 12 amino acids.

On this clone itself: At one end, the junction sequence differs from germline, possibly due to a read error. This chain connects TRBV13 to TRBJ2-7; D tentatively reads TRBD1 or TRBD2 (5 bases each). Germline V gene sequence: CDR1 PRHDT, CDR2 FYEKMQ (reference sequence). The CDR3 has 13 amino acids. The CDR3 is CASSLSGRSLGDF. The CDR3, as DNA: TGTGCCAGCAGCCTCTCCGGTAGGTCCCTGGGGGACTTC.

In its sample, this clone was seen a few times. The chain recombines TRBV7-9 with TRBJ1-1, with a tentative D call TRBD1 (6 bases). The CDR3 runs 15 residues. CDR1 is SEHNR and CDR2 is FQNEAQ in the germline V gene (reference sequence). V lost 3 bases to trimming and J lost 4 bases, with 15 bases between them. CDR3 nucleotides: TGTGCCAGCAGCTTCAACAGGGTCGGGAGCACTGAAGCTTTCTTT. This encodes CASSFNRVGSTEAFF.

The chain combines TRBV5-6 with TRBJ1-6, with unresolved D. This CDR3 has 13 residues. The germline CDR1 and CDR2 sequences are SGHDT and YYEEEE. V gave up 0 bases and J gave up 7 bases, with 5 bases separating them. CDR3 DNA sequence: TGTGCCAGCAGCTTGGGGCAGAATTCACCCCTCCACTTT. It yields the protein CASSLGQNSPLHF.

This clone occurred a few times. This chain links TRBV6-5 with TRBJ1-2; D unclear. The V gene's germline CDR1 is MNHEY and CDR2 SVGAGI. The CDR3 spans 13 residues. V lost 6 bases, J lost 7 bases, and 15 bases lay in between. The CDR3 nucleotides are TGTGCCAGCAGGAACGGCGAGGTTGGTGGCTACACCTTC. As protein: CASRNGEVGGYTF.

This chain links TRBV6-5 with TRBJ2-1; the match to TRBD1 covers 8 bases. Per germline, CDR1 MNHEY and CDR2 SVGAGI. The J segment lost 3 bases and the V segment lost 0 bases, leaving 4 bases of the junction unmatched. The CDR3 runs to 16 residues. CDR3 bases: TGTGCCAGCAGTTACTCGTTCAGGGGGCTCTACAATGAGCAGTTCTTC. Translated, it gives CASSYSFRGLYNEQFF.

The chain recombines TRBV7-9 with TRBJ2-5, with D perhaps matching TRBD2 (6 bases). Trimming pared 3 bases from V and 1 base from J, leaving 18 bases between. CDR3 length: 17 amino acids. Germline assignment: CDR1 SEHNR and CDR2 FQNEAQ (reference sequence). The CDR3 is CASSFPPGREFQETQYF. For the CDR3, the DNA is TGTGCCAGCAGCTTTCCCCCGGGACGGGAGTTCCAAGAGACCCAGTACTTC. Drawing the rest from reference TRBV7-9 and TRBJ2-5, the complete variable domain is DTGVSQNPRHKITKRGQNVTFRCDPISEHNRLYWYRQTLGQGPEFLTYFQNEAQLEKSRLLSDRFSAERPKGSFSTLEIQRTEQGDSAMYLCASSFPPGREFQETQYFGPGTRLLVL.

The chain is built from TRBV11-2 and TRBJ2-3, with TRBD2 matching 15 bases. Unmatched junction bases numbered 3, after V lost 5 bases and J lost 0 bases. The CDR3 consists of 17 residues. CDR1 is SGHAT, CDR2 FQNNGV, per germline. CDR3 DNA sequence: TGTGCCAGCAGCCTTGGGACTAGCGGGGGGAGCACAGATACGCAGTATTTT. Amino acids: CASSLGTSGGSTDTQYF. Based on the CDR3 plus reference TRBV11-2 and TRBJ2-3, the full variable domain is EAGVAQSPRYKIIEKRQSVAFWCNPISGHATLYWYQQILGQGPKLLIQFQNNGVVDDSQLPKDRFSAERLKGVDSTLKIQPAKLEDSAVYLCASSLGTSGGSTDTQYFGPGTRLTVL.

This chain uses TRBV7-8 with TRBJ1-6; 8 nucleotides agree with TRBD1. Germline V gives CDR1 SGHVS, CDR2 FQNEAQ. V was clipped by 0 bases and J by 14 bases; unmatched bases: 15. This CDR3 contains 17 residues. CDR3 nucleotides: TGTGCCAGCAGCTTAGCGGCAGGGGGCGCGGGGCCGTTATCCCTCCACTTT. As protein: CASSLAAGGAGPLSLHF.

The chain has TRBV29-1 and TRBJ2-7, with 14 bases fitting TRBD2. CDR3 length: 17 amino acids. Germline V lookup: CDR1 SQVTM, CDR2 ANQGSEA. V lost 3 bases and J lost 1; bases outside the gene matches: 8. The CDR3 DNA reads as TGCAGCGTTGACCAGCCAGGACTAGCGGGGGGTTCCTACGAGCAGTACTTC. Protein product: CSVDQPGLAGGSYEQYF.

V is TRBV29-1 and J is TRBJ1-2; TRBD1 matches 7 bases. Trimming cost V 5 bases and J 2 bases; bases outside gene matches: 5. Germline V CDR1 and CDR2: SQVTM, ANQGSEA. The CDR3 extends over 13 amino acids. The CDR3 loop is CSVFLGQNYGYTF. The CDR3 DNA reads TGCAGCGTTTTCCTGGGACAGAACTATGGCTACACCTTC.

J is TRBJ2-7 and V is TRBV29-1, with D perhaps assigned TRBD1 or TRBD2 (5 bases each). CDR3 length: 13 residues. Germline CDR1 SQVTM, CDR2 ANQGSEA. V lost 7 bases to trimming and J lost 3 bases, with 16 bases between them. DNA for the CDR3: TGCAGCGCTGGGACCCCAAACAGCTACGAGCAGTACTTC. The encoded protein is CSAGTPNSYEQYF.

The genes are TRBV30 and TRBJ1-1, with D possibly being TRBD1 (5 bases). CDR1 is GTSNPN, CDR2 SVGIG, per germline (reference sequence). V lost 1 base and J 0 bases, leaving 9 bases between the germline ends. The CDR3 extends over 14 amino acids. The DNA for the CDR3 is TGTGCCTGGAGTGGGACACGCCTGAACACTGAAGCTTTCTTT. Translation: CAWSGTRLNTEAFF.

This clone was detected only once. V and J are TRBV25-1 and TRBJ1-1; the D gene is possibly TRBD1 (6 bases). The length of the CDR3 is 13 residues. Germline loops: CDR1 MGHDK, CDR2 SYGVNS. Trimming took off 6 bases at V and 1 base at J, with 9 bases between the two ends. The CDR3, as DNA: TGTGCCAGCAGCCAGGACAGGAACACTGAAGCTTTCTTT. Translating it yields CASSQDRNTEAFF.

J is TRBJ1-5 and V is TRBV6-5; 8 positions agree with TRBD1. The CDR3 extends over 14 amino acids. CDR1 is MNHEY and CDR2 is SVGAGI in the germline V gene. The ends lost 2 bases at V and 5 bases at J; junction bases unmatched: 2. The CDR3 nucleotides are TGTGCCAGCAGTTACCTGACAGGGGATCAGCCCCAGCATTTT. Protein sequence: CASSYLTGDQPQHF.

The chain joins TRBV25-1 to TRBJ1-2, with a possible D match to TRBD1 (5 bases). V was pared by 6 bases and J by 2 bases, with 16 bases between. This CDR3 is 15 amino acids long. Germline CDR1 is MGHDK and CDR2 is SYGVNS. The CDR3 region has the DNA TGTGCCAGCAGAGGGTTGGCAGGGAGAAACTATGGCTACACCTTC. It is translated as CASRGLAGRNYGYTF.